This T cell receptor beta chain was observed in a study of T cells expressing NK-cell markers. TCRdb reprocessed the 5' RACE reads, with one entry per CDR3 protein and no DNA. The listing contains 250,000 to 300,000 distinct CDR3 sequences. CDR3 length: 13 amino acids. Germline V gives CDR1 SGHRS, CDR2 YFSETQ. The chain recombines TRBV5-1 with TRBJ1-2. The origin of this receptor is a young man in good health. Sequences were obtained from blood T cells: a sorted CD56 or NKG2C T cell subset, CD4+ or CD8+ T cells, or bulk PBMC T cells (not recorded which). The CDR3 loop is CASSLTEDYGYTF.